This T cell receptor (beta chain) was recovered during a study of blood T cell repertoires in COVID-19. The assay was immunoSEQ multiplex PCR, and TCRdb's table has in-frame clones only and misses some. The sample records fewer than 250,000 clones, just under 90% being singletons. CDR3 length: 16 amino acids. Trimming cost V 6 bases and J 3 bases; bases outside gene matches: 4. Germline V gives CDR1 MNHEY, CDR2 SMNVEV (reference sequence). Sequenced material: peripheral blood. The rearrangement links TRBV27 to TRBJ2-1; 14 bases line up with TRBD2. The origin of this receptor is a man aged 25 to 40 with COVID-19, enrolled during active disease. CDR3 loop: CASRGTSGRDYNEQFF. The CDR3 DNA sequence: TGTGCCAGCAGGGGGACTAGCGGGAGAGACTACAATGAGCAGTTCTTC.